The source of this T cell receptor beta chain is a study of cytomegalovirus exposure and HLA in healthy donors. As for the study in general: The same platform was used for the 130 or so validation repertoires as for the 600 to 700 first-cohort repertoires, as reported in a later analysis. Study-level points and caveats: Specificity for CMV antigens was confirmed in vitro for a few of the CMV-associated chains. Despite most TCR sequences being rare, some public TCRs occurred in many donors. Clusters of TCRs from the first cohort tended to co-occur in the 120 or so validation repertoires (as a later analysis found).

As to this clone: What it binds is unknown.

Clones were read by immunoSEQ multiplex PCR, and TCRdb kept only the in-frame ones, dropping some. The repertoire holds roughly 100,000 clones, with roughly nine tenths as singletons. The CDR3 runs 15 residues. Germline V gene sequence: CDR1 MNHEY, CDR2 SVGAGI. Unmatched junction bases numbered 7, after V lost 6 bases and J lost 2 bases. This receptor was taken from a woman aged 18-35 years in good health and CMV-seropositive. The chain joins TRBV6-5 to TRBJ2-7, with 10 bases matching TRBD2. Source material: PBMCs. The CDR3, as DNA: TGTGCCAGCAGCCGCATAGCGGGGGGTACCTACGAGCAGTACGTC. Its translation is CASSRIAGGTYEQYV.